This T cell receptor beta chain is drawn from a study of monozygotic twins with inflammatory bowel disease. Findings and caveats of the study: Other individuals had fewer clonotypes in common with IBD patients than with healthy twins, especially with disease activity.

Per the germline V gene, CDR1 is SNHLY and CDR2 is FYNNEI. This CDR3 has 13 amino acids. About this clonotype: As yet, its antigen is unknown.

From the 5' RACE reads, TCRdb lists one entry per CDR3 protein and no DNA. The table gives nearly 450,000 distinct CDR3 sequences; the top ten clones make up 2.4% of it. The V call is TRBV2, the J call TRBJ1-2. The sequence derives from a human donor with ulcerative colitis or Crohn's disease, or a healthy co-twin of an affected twin (not recorded which). Sequenced material: blood. Here the CDR3 reads CASSEGAWGGYTF.